This T cell receptor (beta chain) was observed in a study of shared T cell receptors in the human thymus. Assay used: immunoSEQ multiplex PCR; TCRdb lists only in-frame clones, some missing. The table lists hundreds of thousands of clones, around 87% of them singletons. V was trimmed by 2 bases and J by 3 bases, leaving 11 bases between them. Germline loops: CDR1 SQVTM, CDR2 ANQGSEA. The CDR3 spans 13 residues. These data also formed part of another study, on human thymus T cells. This second report adds: Among the donors, all were healthy Finnish infants having corrective surgery for congenital heart defects. Thymus pieces cut out during corrective heart surgery were the tissue that was used. Thymic repertoires from unrelated individuals overlapped highly, related research reported.

The chain carries TRBV29-1 and TRBJ2-7, with a weak D call TRBD1 (6 bases). Material for sequencing was thymocytes. This receptor was taken from a boy less than two years old with a congenital heart defect. In DNA form, the CDR3 reads TGCAGCGTTGAATTATCAGGGGTCTACGAGCAGTACTTC. This encodes CSVELSGVYEQYF.